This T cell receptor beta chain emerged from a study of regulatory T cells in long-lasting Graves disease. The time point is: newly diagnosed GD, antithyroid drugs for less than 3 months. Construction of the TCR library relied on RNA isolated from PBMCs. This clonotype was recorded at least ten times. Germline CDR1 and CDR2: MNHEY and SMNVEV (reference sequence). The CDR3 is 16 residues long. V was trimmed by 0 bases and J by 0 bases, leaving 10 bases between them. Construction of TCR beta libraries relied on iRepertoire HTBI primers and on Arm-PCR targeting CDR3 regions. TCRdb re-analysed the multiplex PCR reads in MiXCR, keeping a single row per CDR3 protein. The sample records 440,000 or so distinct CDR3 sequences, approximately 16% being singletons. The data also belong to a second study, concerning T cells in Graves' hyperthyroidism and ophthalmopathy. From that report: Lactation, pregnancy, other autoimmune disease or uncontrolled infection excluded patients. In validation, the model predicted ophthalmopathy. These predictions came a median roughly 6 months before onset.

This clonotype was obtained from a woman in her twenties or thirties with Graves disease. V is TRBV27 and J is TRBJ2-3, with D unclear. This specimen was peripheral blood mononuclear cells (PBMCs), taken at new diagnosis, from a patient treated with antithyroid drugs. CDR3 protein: CASSLSVGGSTDTQYF. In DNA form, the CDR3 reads TGTGCCAGCAGTTTATCCGTTGGCGGTAGCACAGATACGCAGTATTTT.